This section outlines one TCR beta chain sequence together with its context. There are a few counts of this clone. Its antigen remains undetermined. No per-base quality is available; no much larger clone lies one base away. V has 4 bases trimmed and J has 7 bases trimmed; junction bases matching no gene number 7. According to the germline V gene, CDR1 reads SQVTM and CDR2 reads ANQGSEA. From its cysteine to its phenylalanine, the CDR3 spans 14 amino acids. Only the CDR3 part of the read is kept: 42 bases, read in frame from the first base. For TCR beta library preparation, approximately 2 micrograms of genomic DNA were isolated from cryopreserved PBMCs. Longitudinal blood samples from CLL patients on ibrutinib monotherapy were analyzed using high-throughput TCR beta sequencing. The patients took part in an open-label, single-center phase 2 trial of ibrutinib monotherapy. The sample originates from a study of cytotoxic CD8 clonotypes in ibrutinib-treated CLL (dated by TCRdb to the early 2020s). Context from the whole study: In this cohort, 15 or so patients were treatment-naive and roughly ten were relapsed/refractory, while roughly 18 had unmutated IGHV. Partial responses were observed in approximately 24 patients and complete responses in 2; after a median follow-up of 68 months, remission was maintained in roughly 15 patients and progression was observed in some twelve. The response samples were drawn at a median of roughly eleven months into treatment, with a range of about 6 to 40 months. An average of roughly 270,000 productive templates and 94,082 productive rearrangements was obtained per sample. Of the approximately 90 participants in the trial, roughly 25 had longitudinal samples available. Cryopreserved peripheral blood mononuclear cells were obtained before treatment, at response, and at either sustained remission or disease progression. All remission and progressive disease samples were collected while patients were still receiving ibrutinib.

The goal of deep resolution MiSeq sequencing was a depth between 1 in 1 million and 1 in 200,000 T cells, and coverage averaged 10x per clonotype. The immunoSEQ hsTCRB Kit was used to generate the TCR beta libraries. Per the original workflow: ImmunoSEQ Data Assistant and ImmunoSEQ Analyzer were used for data analysis, and V, D and J genes were assigned according to IMGT definitions. Clonality was computed as one minus normalized Shannon entropy of productive rearrangement frequencies, ranging from 0 to 1. Public clonotype analysis was restricted to overrepresented clonotypes comprising at least 0.05% of each patient's repertoire. Approximately 14 age-matched healthy donor repertoires from immuneACCESS were used as controls for clonality. Not all clones reach the TCRdb copy of this immuneACCESS table, which keeps in-frame sequences only. Checked studies attribute under half of the gap to unresolved V genes and leave the rest unexplained. That table supplies the V and J calls and clone size; D and trimming were determined from the DNA. The sample includes fewer than 400,000 clones, with roughly 67% observed a single time. Together, the top ten hold about 5.9% of the sample.

What the authors observed across the whole study: Baseline clonality exceeded that of age-matched healthy donors and correlated strongly with circulating CD8+ T-cell counts. Clonality increased at ibrutinib response, stayed stable in sustained remission, and fell back toward baseline at progression. Public clonotypes were rare and either shrank or stayed stable during treatment, and the rise in clonality at ibrutinib response reflected expansion of private clonotypes. Sampling times were not matched between sustained-remission and progressing patients, and lymph node repertoires were not studied.

Sequencing was performed on PBMCs, taken after 36 months of ibrutinib treatment. The sequence was obtained from a human donor with chronic lymphocytic leukemia. The chain is encoded by TRBV29-1 joined to TRBJ1-6; 7 central bases correspond to TRBD1. At the DNA level, the sequence is TGCAGCGTTGTCGTGCAGGGGGAAAATTCACCCCTCCACTTT. This encodes CSVVVQGENSPLHF.